This entry lists 17 T cell receptor beta chains sequenced from one sample in a study of T cell responses to AZD1222 COVID-19 vaccine. TCRdb's table, derived via immunoSEQ multiplex PCR, lists solely in-frame clones and lacks some. The data show more than 150,000 clones, roughly 90% seen once. The sample in question was peripheral blood, obtained 28 days after the second AZD1222 dose. The receptors were sampled from an adult who received the AZD1222 COVID-19 vaccine.

As DNA, the CDR3 is TGTGCCAGCAGCCTCCCCGAGAGGGGGGCTCACTATGGCTACACCTTC. Its protein product is CASSLPERGAHYGYTF. The V call is TRBV5-5, the J call TRBJ1-2, with D possibly being TRBD1 (6 bases). V lost 4 bases, J lost 3 bases, and 19 bases lay in between. The CDR3 extends over 16 amino acids. The V gene's germline CDR1 is SGHKS and CDR2 YYEKEE (reference sequence).

The rearrangement links TRBV6-1 to TRBJ1-2, with 9 bases that match TRBD1. This CDR3 has 16 amino acids. V shed 4 bases, J shed 2 bases, and the junction held 8 bases outside the gene matches. CDR1 and CDR2 (germline): MNHNS, SASEGT. CDR3 DNA: TGTGCCAGCAGTGCCCGACAGGGGGAGAGCAACTATGGCTACACCTTC. Translating gives CASSARQGESNYGYTF.

The rearrangement joins TRBV27 to TRBJ2-7; TRBD1 agrees at 8 bases. The length of the CDR3 is 15 residues. Germline CDR1 and CDR2: MNHEY and SMNVEV (reference sequence). The ends lost 3 bases at V and 3 bases at J; junction bases unmatched: 7. CDR3 DNA sequence: TGTGCCAGCAGTTTTGGACAGGGATTGCACTACGAGCAGTACTTC. It codes for CASSFGQGLHYEQYF.

This clone was observed a single time. The V call is TRBV13, the J call TRBJ1-3; D might be TRBD1 (5 bases). V gave up 1 base and J gave up 4 bases, with 8 bases separating them. This CDR3 contains 14 residues. CDR1 is PRHDT, CDR2 FYEKMQ, per germline (reference sequence). This CDR3 reads CASSLAGSGNTIYF. The CDR3 nucleotides are TGTGCCAGCAGCTTAGCAGGGTCCGGAAACACCATATATTTT. Complete variable domain (other parts from reference TRBV13 and TRBJ1-3): AAGVIQSPRHLIKEKRETATLKCYPIPRHDTVYWYQQGPGQDPQFLISFYEKMQSDKGSIPDRFSAQQFSDYHSELNMSSLELGDSALYFCASSLAGSGNTIYFGEGSWLTVV.

CDR3 sequence reads: CASSQDLRGNQPQHF. In DNA form, the CDR3 reads TGCGCCAGCAGCCAAGATCTTAGGGGTAATCAGCCCCAGCATTTT. V usage is TRBV4-1 and J usage is TRBJ1-5; D perhaps matches TRBD1 (5 bases). The germline V gene encodes CDR1 MGHRA and CDR2 YSYEKL. Trimming took 0 bases from V and 4 from J, leaving 10 bases between them. The CDR3 covers 15 residues.

In the case of this clone: Other DNA sequences in the sample encode the same CDR3. V gene TRBV3-1 (or the pseudogene TRBV3-2) combines with J gene TRBJ2-7; D remains unclear. The germline CDR1 and CDR2 sequences are LGHDT and YNNKEL (reference sequence). The V and J ends lost 3 bases and 6 bases respectively, with 9 bases between them. This CDR3 has 12 residues. CDR3 sequence reads: CASSQTSGEQYF. The CDR3 nucleotides read TGTGCCAGCAGCCAGACTTCTGGCGAGCAGTACTTC.

J is TRBJ2-3 and V is TRBV7-3; 10 nucleotides agree with TRBD2. Losses at the gene ends were 5 bases for V and 4 bases for J; bases not matched to a gene: 12. This CDR3 comprises 17 residues. Germline V gene data show CDR1 as SGHTA and CDR2 as FQGTGA. In nucleotides, the CDR3 is TGTGCCAGCAGCCCACGAGGATCTAGCGGGAGTGCAGATACGCAGTATTTT. Translated, it gives CASSPRGSSGSADTQYF.

V usage is TRBV10-3 and J usage is TRBJ1-2, with 8 bases fitting TRBD1. Germline CDR1 reads ENHRY; CDR2 reads SYGVKD. With 1 base clipped from V and 4 bases from J, the junction kept 2 bases outside the gene matches. The CDR3 length is 14 residues. This CDR3 reads CAISEWGTGYGYTF. The DNA of the CDR3 is TGTGCCATCAGTGAGTGGGGGACAGGCTATGGCTACACCTTC.

This chain connects TRBV7-6 to TRBJ2-2; D call uncertain. The CDR3 consists of 15 residues. V was shortened by 3 bases and J by 0 bases, with 8 bases between the two germline ends. CDR1 is SGHVS, CDR2 FNYEAQ, per germline. Here the CDR3 DNA reads TGTGCCAGCAGCTTCGAGAGGTCGAACACCGGGGAGCTGTTTTTT. Translated, it gives CASSFERSNTGELFF.

The chain couples TRBV9 to TRBJ1-2; D is ambiguous. CDR3 length equals 14 residues. The V and J ends lost 0 bases and 7 bases respectively, with 13 bases between them. CDR1 and CDR2 (germline): SGDLS, YYNGEE. Here the CDR3 reads CASSVDWLTAGYTF. The DNA for the CDR3 is TGTGCCAGCAGCGTAGATTGGTTAACGGCTGGCTACACCTTC.

This chain connects TRBV28 to TRBJ1-1; tentatively, D is TRBD1 (5 bases). The CDR3 has 12 residues. Trimming stripped 0 bases from V and 6 bases from J, with 5 bases between. Germline lookup yields CDR1 MDHEN and CDR2 SYDVKM. CDR3 nucleotide sequence: TGTGCCAGCAGTTTATGGACAGCTGAAGCTTTCTTT. Translated: CASSLWTAEAFF.

This clone is a singleton in its sample. The chain is built from TRBV7-2 and TRBJ2-1; 7 bases are a match to TRBD2. Germline V gives CDR1 SGHTA, CDR2 FQGNSA. This CDR3 is 15 amino acids long. V was pared by 1 base and J by 6 bases, with 6 bases of the junction left unmatched. CDR3 DNA sequence: TGTGCCAGCAGCTTAGTCTCGAGCGGGGCCAATGAGCAGTTCTTC. It is translated as CASSLVSSGANEQFF.

The chain couples TRBV20-1 to TRBJ2-7; the match to TRBD2 covers 7 bases. Germline CDR1 reads DFQATT; CDR2 reads SNEGSKA (reference sequence). The CDR3 spans 14 residues. Trimming took 3 bases from V and 4 from J; bases not matched to a gene: 9. In nucleotides, the CDR3 is TGCAGTGCTAGTGGGCTAGCGGCTGGGTACGAGCAGTACTTC. Translated, it gives CSASGLAAGYEQYF.

This clone has just one count. This chain joins TRBV3-1 (or the pseudogene TRBV3-2) and TRBJ2-1, with TRBD2 identical over 7 bases. Germline V gives CDR1 LGHDT, CDR2 YNNKEL (reference sequence). The CDR3 length is 18 residues. J gave up 5 bases and V 0 bases, and 13 bases lay outside the gene matches. The CDR3 reads CASSQDDWVLAVNNEQFF. CDR3 bases: TGTGCCAGCAGCCAAGACGACTGGGTCCTAGCGGTAAACAATGAGCAGTTCTTC.

The CDR3 region is CASSLRGLGDAFF. DNA of the CDR3: TGTGCCAGCAGCTTACGGGGTTTGGGGGATGCGTTCTTC. V and J are TRBV5-8 and TRBJ2-1; D possibly matches TRBD1 or TRBD2 (5 bases each). Trimming cost V 2 bases and J 15 bases, with 18 bases left between them. Germline CDR1 SGHTS, CDR2 YDEGEE. This CDR3 has 13 amino acids.

This chain uses TRBV11-3 with TRBJ2-5, with 9 bases that match TRBD1. Germline V lookup: CDR1 SGHNT, CDR2 YENEEA. The CDR3 totals 14 residues. V lost 5 bases to trimming and J lost 3 bases; unmatched junction nucleotides: 4. DNA for the CDR3: TGTGCCAGCAGCAGGACAGGGGCGGAAGAGACCCAGTACTTC. Encoded protein: CASSRTGAEETQYF.

The chain joins TRBV7-3 to TRBJ2-7, with 8 bases aligning to TRBD2. J gave up 4 bases and V 8 bases, and 7 bases lay outside the gene matches. The CDR3 spans 13 residues. Germline V lookup: CDR1 SGHTA, CDR2 FQGTGA. In nucleotides, the CDR3 is TGTGCCAGCGCGGAAGCGGGAGAGTACGAGCAGTACTTC. This codes for CASAEAGEYEQYF.